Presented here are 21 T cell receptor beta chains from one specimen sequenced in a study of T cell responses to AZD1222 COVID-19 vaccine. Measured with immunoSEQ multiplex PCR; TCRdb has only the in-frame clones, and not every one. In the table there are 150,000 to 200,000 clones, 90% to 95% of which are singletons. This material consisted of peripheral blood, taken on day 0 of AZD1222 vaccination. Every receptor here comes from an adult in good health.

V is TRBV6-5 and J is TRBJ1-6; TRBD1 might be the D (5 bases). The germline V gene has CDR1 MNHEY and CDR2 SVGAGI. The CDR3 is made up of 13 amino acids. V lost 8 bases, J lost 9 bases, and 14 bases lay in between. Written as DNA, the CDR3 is TGTGCCAGCGGGACGGGGGTCGGTTCACCCCTCCACTTT. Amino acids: CASGTGVGSPLHF.

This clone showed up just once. The chain's CDR3 is CASSLGLAGGPNEQFF. The DNA of the CDR3 is TGTGCCAGCTCGCTTGGACTAGCGGGAGGCCCCAATGAGCAGTTCTTC. The chain employs TRBV18 and TRBJ2-1; 14 nucleotides agree with TRBD2. In germline, CDR1 is KGHSH, CDR2 LQKENI. This CDR3 contains 16 residues. The V segment lost 6 bases and the J segment 6 bases; nucleotides outside the gene matches: 7.

The CDR3 DNA sequence: TGTGCCAGCAGCCCCGGACATCGGGGCGACTATGGCTACACCTTC. Protein: CASSPGHRGDYGYTF. The chain combines TRBV3-1 (or the pseudogene TRBV3-2) with TRBJ1-2; possibly TRBD1 for D (5 bases). Trimming stripped 4 bases from V and 3 bases from J, with 15 bases between. This CDR3 has 15 amino acids. From germline, CDR1 is LGHDT and CDR2 YNNKEL (reference sequence).

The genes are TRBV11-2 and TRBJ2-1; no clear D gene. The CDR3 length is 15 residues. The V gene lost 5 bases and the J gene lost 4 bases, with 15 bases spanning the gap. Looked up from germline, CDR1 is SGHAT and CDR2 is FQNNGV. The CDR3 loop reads CASSPRLRGYNEQFF. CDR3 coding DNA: TGTGCCAGCAGCCCCCGACTCCGCGGATACAATGAGCAGTTCTTC.

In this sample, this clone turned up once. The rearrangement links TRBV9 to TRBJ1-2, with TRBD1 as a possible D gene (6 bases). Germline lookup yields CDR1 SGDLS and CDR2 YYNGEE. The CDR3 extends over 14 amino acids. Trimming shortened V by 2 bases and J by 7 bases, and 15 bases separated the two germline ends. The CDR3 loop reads CASSVGQRGGGYTF. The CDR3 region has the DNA TGTGCCAGCAGCGTCGGACAGCGTGGTGGTGGCTACACCTTC. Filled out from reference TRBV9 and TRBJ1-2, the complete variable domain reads DSGVTQTPKHLITATGQRVTLRCSPRSGDLSVYWYQQSLDQGLQFLIQYYNGEERAKGNILERFSAQQFPDLHSELNLSSLELGDSALYFCASSVGQRGGGYTFGSGTRLTVV.

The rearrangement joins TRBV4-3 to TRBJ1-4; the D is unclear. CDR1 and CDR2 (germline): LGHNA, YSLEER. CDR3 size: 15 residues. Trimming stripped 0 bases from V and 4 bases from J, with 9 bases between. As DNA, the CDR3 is TGCGCCAGCAGCCAAGATGGTGGGATTAATGAAAAACTGTTTTTT. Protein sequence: CASSQDGGINEKLFF.

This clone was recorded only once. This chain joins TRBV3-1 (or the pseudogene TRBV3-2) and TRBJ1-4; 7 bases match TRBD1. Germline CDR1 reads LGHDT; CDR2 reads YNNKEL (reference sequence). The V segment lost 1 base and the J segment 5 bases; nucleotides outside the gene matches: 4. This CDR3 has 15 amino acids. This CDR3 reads CASSQADRVNEKLFF. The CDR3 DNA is TGTGCCAGCAGCCAAGCCGACAGGGTAAATGAAAAACTGTTTTTT.

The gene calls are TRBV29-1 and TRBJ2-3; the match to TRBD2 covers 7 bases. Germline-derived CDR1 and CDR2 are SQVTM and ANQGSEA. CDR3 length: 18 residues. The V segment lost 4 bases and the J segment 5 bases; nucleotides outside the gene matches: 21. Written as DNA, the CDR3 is TGCAGCGTTGTGGTGGGGGACCCTAGCGGAACAATGGGAGATACGCAGTATTTT. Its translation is CSVVVGDPSGTMGDTQYF.

CDR3 region: CASSLVEAGNTIYF. In DNA form, the CDR3 reads TGTGCCAGCAGCTTAGTGGAGGCTGGAAACACCATATATTTT. The V call is TRBV7-9, the J call TRBJ1-3; D is ambiguous. Germline-derived CDR1 and CDR2 are SEHNR and FQNEAQ (reference sequence). The CDR3 runs to 14 residues. V lost 1 base and J lost 2, with 6 bases in between.

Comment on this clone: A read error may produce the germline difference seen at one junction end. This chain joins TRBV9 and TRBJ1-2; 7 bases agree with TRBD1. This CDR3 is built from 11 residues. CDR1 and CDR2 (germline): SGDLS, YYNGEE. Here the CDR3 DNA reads TGTGCCAGCAGCGGCCGGACAGGATTCTTCTTC. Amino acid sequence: CASSGRTGFFF.

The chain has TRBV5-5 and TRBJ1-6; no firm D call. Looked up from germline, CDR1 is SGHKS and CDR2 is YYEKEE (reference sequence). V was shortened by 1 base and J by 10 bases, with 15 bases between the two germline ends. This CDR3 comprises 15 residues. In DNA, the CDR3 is TGTGCCAGCAGCTTGTTGGCCGAACCTCCCTCACCCCTCCACTTT. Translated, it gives CASSLLAEPPSPLHF.

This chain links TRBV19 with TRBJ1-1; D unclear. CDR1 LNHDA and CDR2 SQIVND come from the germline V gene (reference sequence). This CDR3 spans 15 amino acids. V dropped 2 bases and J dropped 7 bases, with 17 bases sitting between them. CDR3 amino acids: CASSIPGIVDIEAFF. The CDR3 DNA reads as TGTGCCAGTAGTATACCTGGGATTGTAGATATTGAAGCTTTCTTT. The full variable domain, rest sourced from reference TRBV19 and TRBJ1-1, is DGGITQSPKYLFRKEGQNVTLSCEQNLNHDAMYWYRQDPGQGLRLIYYSQIVNDFQKGDIAEGYSVSREKKESFPLTVTSAQKNPTAFYLCASSIPGIVDIEAFFGQGTRLTVV.

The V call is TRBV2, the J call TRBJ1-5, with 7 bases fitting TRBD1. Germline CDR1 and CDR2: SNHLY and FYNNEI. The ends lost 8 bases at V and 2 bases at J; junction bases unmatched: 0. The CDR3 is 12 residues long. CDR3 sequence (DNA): TGTGCCAGCGGACAGGGCAATCAGCCCCAGCATTTT. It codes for CASGQGNQPQHF.

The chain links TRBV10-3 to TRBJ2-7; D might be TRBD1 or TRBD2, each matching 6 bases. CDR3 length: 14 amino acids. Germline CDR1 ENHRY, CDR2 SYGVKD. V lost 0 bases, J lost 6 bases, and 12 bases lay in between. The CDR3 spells CAISESSRGGEQYF. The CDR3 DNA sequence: TGTGCCATCAGTGAGTCGAGCAGGGGAGGCGAGCAGTACTTC.

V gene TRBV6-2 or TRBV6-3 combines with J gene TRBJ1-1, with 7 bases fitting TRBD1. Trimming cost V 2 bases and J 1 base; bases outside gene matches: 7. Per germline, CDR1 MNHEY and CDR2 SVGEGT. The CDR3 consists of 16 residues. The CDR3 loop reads CASSYPLTGRNTEAFF. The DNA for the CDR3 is TGTGCCAGCAGTTACCCATTGACAGGGAGGAACACTGAAGCTTTCTTT.

The CDR3 nucleotides are TGTGCCATCAGGCAACCAAGGGGGGGGACAGGGAGCTCCTACGAGCAGTACTTC. Translating gives CAIRQPRGGTGSSYEQYF. The rearrangement links TRBV10-3 to TRBJ2-7; TRBD1 matches at 9 bases. CDR1 and CDR2 (germline): ENHRY, SYGVKD. V lost 6 bases, J lost 0 bases, and 15 bases stayed unmatched. The CDR3 sequence is 18 residues long.

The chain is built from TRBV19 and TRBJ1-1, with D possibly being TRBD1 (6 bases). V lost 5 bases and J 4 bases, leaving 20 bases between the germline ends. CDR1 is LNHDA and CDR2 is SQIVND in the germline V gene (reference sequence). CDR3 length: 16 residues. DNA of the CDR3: TGTGCCAGTAGTGAAAGTCAGGGGCTCGGTAGCACTGAAGCTTTCTTT. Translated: CASSESQGLGSTEAFF.

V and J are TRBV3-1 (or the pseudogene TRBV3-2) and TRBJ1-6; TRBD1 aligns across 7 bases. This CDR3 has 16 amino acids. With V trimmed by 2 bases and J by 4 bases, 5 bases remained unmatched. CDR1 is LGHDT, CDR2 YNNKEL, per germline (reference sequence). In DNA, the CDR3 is TGTGCCAGCAGCCAAACAGGGGAAACTTATAATTCACCCCTCCACTTT. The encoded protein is CASSQTGETYNSPLHF.

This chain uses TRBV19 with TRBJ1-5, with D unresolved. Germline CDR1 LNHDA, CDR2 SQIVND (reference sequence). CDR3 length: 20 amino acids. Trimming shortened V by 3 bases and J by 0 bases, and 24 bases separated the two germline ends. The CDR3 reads CASSISMGVAVGYSNQPQHF. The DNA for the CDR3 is TGTGCCAGTAGTATTTCCATGGGTGTGGCCGTGGGATATAGCAATCAGCCCCAGCATTTT.

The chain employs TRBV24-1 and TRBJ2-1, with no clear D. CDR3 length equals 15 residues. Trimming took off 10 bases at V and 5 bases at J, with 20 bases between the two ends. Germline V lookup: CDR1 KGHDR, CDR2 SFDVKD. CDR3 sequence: CATSPPWPTNNEQFF. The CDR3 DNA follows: TGTGCCACAAGTCCCCCTTGGCCGACAAACAATGAGCAGTTCTTC.

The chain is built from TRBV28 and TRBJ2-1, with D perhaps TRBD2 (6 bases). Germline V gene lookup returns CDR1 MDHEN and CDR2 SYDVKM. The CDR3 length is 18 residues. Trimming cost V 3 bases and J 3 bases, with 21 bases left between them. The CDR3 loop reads CASSFPSTSYGGYNEQFF. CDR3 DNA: TGTGCCAGCAGTTTTCCCTCGACTAGTTACGGGGGCTACAATGAGCAGTTCTTC.